The sequence of this T cell receptor (beta chain) was determined in a study of blood T cell repertoires in COVID-19. Looking at the study overall: Material from acute and convalescent COVID-19 was sourced from the United States, Italy and Spain. T cells, B-cell-depleted T cells, or PBMCs supplied cDNA or gDNA.

Trimming removed 0 bases at V and 4 bases at J, with 6 bases between. Germline lookup yields CDR1 SGHAT and CDR2 FQNNGV. This CDR3 spans 13 amino acids. Methods used by the authors: Scientists estimated how many nucleated cells there were by amplifying reference gene primers. TCRdb's copy holds only in-frame clones and misses some; the assay was immunoSEQ multiplex PCR. D and trimming come from the DNA, and the V and J calls and clone size come from that table. This repertoire shows approximately 120,000 clones, more than 60% found once; its top ten account for around 2%. The receptor comes from a woman in her 70s with acute or convalescent COVID-19. The V call is TRBV11-2, the J call TRBJ1-1; D gene uncertain. Sample: peripheral blood. The CDR3 DNA reads TGTGCCAGCAGCTTAGAGAGGCTCACTGAAGCTTTCTTT. This encodes CASSLERLTEAFF.